Included here is one T cell receptor beta chain sequence, with context. This record belongs to a study of blood T cell repertoires in COVID-19. About the study: Acute and convalescent COVID-19 specimens originated in the United States, Italy and Spain.

Only in-frame clones appear in the TCRdb table, and some are missing; sequencing was by immunoSEQ multiplex PCR. The sample records 150,000 to 200,000 clones, 80% to 90% being singletons. The receptor was derived from a man aged 50-59 years with active or convalescent COVID-19. The specimen was peripheral blood.

The chain's CDR3 is CASSSDRGETQYF. For the CDR3, the DNA is TGTGCCAGCAGCTCAGACAGGGGAGAGACCCAGTACTTC. This chain joins TRBV2 and TRBJ2-5, with TRBD1 matching over 8 bases. Germline CDR1 reads SNHLY; CDR2 reads FYNNEI. This CDR3 region has 13 residues. With 6 bases clipped from V and 4 bases from J, the junction kept 4 bases outside the gene matches.